This TCR beta chain was sequenced during a study of blood T cell repertoires in COVID-19. Study background: Acute and convalescent COVID-19 specimens originated in the United States, Italy and Spain. In each case, the material was cDNA or gDNA derived from T cells, B-cell-depleted T cells, or PBMCs.

Under the authors' procedure: Estimation of nucleated cell counts was performed using reference gene primer amplification. Clones were read by immunoSEQ multiplex PCR, and TCRdb kept only the in-frame ones, dropping some. V, J and clone size are those of that table, while D and trimming were read from the DNA. The sample has around 40,000 clones, roughly 90% seen once. CDR1 is GTSNPN and CDR2 is SVGIG in the germline V gene (reference sequence). The V end was cut by 2 bases, the J end by 2 bases, with 19 bases between. The CDR3 is made up of 18 amino acids. The chain has TRBV30 and TRBJ2-6; D might be TRBD1 (6 bases). The sequenced material came from peripheral blood. This clonotype was obtained from a human donor in a cohort sampled during active COVID-19. This CDR3 reads CAWSRLRASGAGANVLTF. In nucleotides, the CDR3 is TGTGCCTGGAGTAGATTACGGGCATCAGGGGCTGGGGCCAACGTCCTGACTTTC.